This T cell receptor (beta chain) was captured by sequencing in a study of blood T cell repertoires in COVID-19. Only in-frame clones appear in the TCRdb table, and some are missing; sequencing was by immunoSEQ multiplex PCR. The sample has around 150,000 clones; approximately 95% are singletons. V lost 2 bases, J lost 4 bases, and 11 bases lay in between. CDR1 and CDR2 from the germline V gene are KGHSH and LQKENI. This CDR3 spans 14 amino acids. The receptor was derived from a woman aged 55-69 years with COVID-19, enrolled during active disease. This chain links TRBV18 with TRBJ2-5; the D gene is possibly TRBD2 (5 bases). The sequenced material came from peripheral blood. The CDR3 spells CASSPTGRRETQYF. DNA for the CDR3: TGTGCCAGCTCACCAACGGGGAGAAGAGAGACCCAGTACTTC.